The clone carrying this T cell receptor beta chain was picked up many times. With 1 base removed from V and 0 bases from J, the gap between germline ends came to 12 bases. Germline V gene lookup returns CDR1 SGHTA and CDR2 FQGNSA. The CDR3 is 16 residues long. TCRdb passed the 5' RACE reads through MiXCR, listing each CDR3 protein once. The sample holds tens of thousands of distinct CDR3 sequences, 3.4% seen once. These data come from a study of T cells after yellow fever vaccination. Study context: Researchers used CD3, CD45RA, CCR7 and CD95 to sort out EM, EMRA, CM and Tscm memory subsets. Study-wide results and limits: Subsequent to the booster, the majority of primary-vaccination clones reappeared (around 96% CD4, more than 70% CD8). FACS-sorted repertoires might harbor abundant contaminating clonotypes from the bulk population.

The chain employs TRBV7-2 and TRBJ1-1; no firm D call. This sample comprised PBMCs, either bulk or a sorted T-cell subset (CD4+, CD8+, memory, or dextramer-sorted; not recorded which), obtained roughly 45 days after the first yellow fever vaccination. The sequence was obtained from a man younger than 35 who received the YFV17D yellow fever vaccine. CDR3 sequence (DNA): TGTGCCAGCAGCTTAGGAGGACTCCTCTTGAACACTGAAGCTTTCTTT. It translates to CASSLGGLLLNTEAFF.